These 8 T cell receptor beta chains were all obtained from the same sample, sequenced in a study of cytomegalovirus exposure and HLA in healthy donors. The PCR employed 60 Vbeta primers together with 13 Jbeta primers. Using immunoSEQ multiplex PCR, the repertoire was profiled, and TCRdb retains in-frame clones only, with some absent. Of approximately 150,000 clones in the sample, about two thirds were seen once. Specimen: PBMCs. Source of these receptors: a man between 25 and 39 years old in good health and CMV-seropositive.

This chain connects TRBV4-2 to TRBJ2-7, with D maybe TRBD1 (5 bases). V was trimmed by 0 bases and J by 4 bases, leaving 13 bases between them. Germline-derived CDR1 and CDR2 are LGHNA and YNFKEQ. The length of the CDR3 is 15 residues. The CDR3 sequence is CASSQDSGLAYEQYF. Here the CDR3 DNA reads TGTGCCAGCAGCCAAGATTCAGGGTTGGCTTACGAGCAGTACTTC.

The CDR3: CASSLTAGELFF. The CDR3 nucleotides read TGTGCCAGCAGTTTAACAGCCGGGGAGCTGTTTTTT. The chain has TRBV27 and TRBJ2-2; no clear D. There are 12 residues in the CDR3. Germline lookup yields CDR1 MNHEY and CDR2 SMNVEV (reference sequence). The V gene lost 2 bases and the J gene lost 6 bases, with 4 bases spanning the gap.

The chain couples TRBV28 to TRBJ2-5; D may be TRBD1 (6 bases). This CDR3 is 15 amino acids long. V lost 6 bases to trimming and J lost 1 base, with 15 bases between them. Germline V lookup: CDR1 MDHEN, CDR2 SYDVKM. DNA of the CDR3: TGTGCCAGCAGGGGGGAATTGACAGGCCAAGAGACCCAGTACTTC. The encoded protein is CASRGELTGQETQYF.

The sample holds a few counts of this clone. V usage is TRBV5-1 and J usage is TRBJ1-1, with D uncertain. Germline assignment: CDR1 SGHRS and CDR2 YFSETQ. Deletions cut 5 bases from V and 1 base from J, with 9 bases between. This CDR3 region has 13 residues. As DNA, the CDR3 is TGCGCCAGCAGGGTCGGTCCGAACACTGAAGCTTTCTTT. Protein sequence: CASRVGPNTEAFF.

The chain employs TRBV19 and TRBJ2-1; a possible D gene is TRBD2 (5 bases). Trimming shortened V by 6 bases and J by 4 bases, and 22 bases separated the two germline ends. This CDR3 contains 17 residues. Germline assignment: CDR1 LNHDA and CDR2 SQIVND (reference sequence). CDR3 nucleotide sequence: TGTGCCAGTAGGTCGACGTTCATGAGCGGAGCTTACAATGAGCAGTTCTTC. As protein: CASRSTFMSGAYNEQFF.

The chain employs TRBV19 and TRBJ2-1; 10 bases map to TRBD2. The CDR3 has 14 residues. Germline V gene data show CDR1 as LNHDA and CDR2 as SQIVND (reference sequence). With 7 bases clipped from V and 8 bases from J, the junction kept 8 bases outside the gene matches. CDR3 coding DNA: TGTGCCAGTATGAAGCGGGAGGGCCGGGATGAGCAGTTCTTC. The encoded protein is CASMKREGRDEQFF. Based on the CDR3 plus reference TRBV19 and TRBJ2-1, the full variable domain is DGGITQSPKYLFRKEGQNVTLSCEQNLNHDAMYWYRQDPGQGLRLIYYSQIVNDFQKGDIAEGYSVSREKKESFPLTVTSAQKNPTAFYLCASMKREGRDEQFFGPGTRLTVL.

This chain joins TRBV13 and TRBJ2-3, with 9 bases that match TRBD1. Germline CDR1 and CDR2: PRHDT and FYEKMQ (reference sequence). The CDR3 is made up of 15 amino acids. V lost 1 base, J lost 4 bases, and 3 bases stayed unmatched. CDR3 DNA: TGTGCCAGCAGCTTAGATGGGACAGGGCCAGATACGCAGTATTTT. Translated: CASSLDGTGPDTQYF.

This sequence joins TRBV11-2 and TRBJ2-1; the match to TRBD1 covers 7 bases. V shed 3 bases, J shed 3 bases, and the junction held 2 bases outside the gene matches. Germline values: CDR1 SGHAT, CDR2 FQNNGV. CDR3 length: 14 amino acids. The CDR3 DNA reads TGTGCCAGCAGCTTGGGACAGTTCTACAATGAGCAGTTCTTC. It is translated as CASSLGQFYNEQFF.